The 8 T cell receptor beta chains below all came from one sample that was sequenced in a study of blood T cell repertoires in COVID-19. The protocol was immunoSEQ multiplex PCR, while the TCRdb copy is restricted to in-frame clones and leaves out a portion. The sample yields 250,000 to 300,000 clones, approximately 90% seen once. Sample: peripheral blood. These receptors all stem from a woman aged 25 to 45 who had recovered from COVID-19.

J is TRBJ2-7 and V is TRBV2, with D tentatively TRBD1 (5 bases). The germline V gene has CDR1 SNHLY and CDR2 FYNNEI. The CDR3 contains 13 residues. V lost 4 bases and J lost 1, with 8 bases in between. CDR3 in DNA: TGTGCCAGCAGTGCCCAGGGTTCCTACGAGCAGTACTTC. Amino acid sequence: CASSAQGSYEQYF.

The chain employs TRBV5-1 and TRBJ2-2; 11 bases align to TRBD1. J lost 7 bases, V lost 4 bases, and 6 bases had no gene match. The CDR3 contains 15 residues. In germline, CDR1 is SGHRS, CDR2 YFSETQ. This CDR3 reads CASSPGQGAGGELFF. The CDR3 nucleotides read TGCGCCAGCAGCCCTGGACAGGGGGCGGGCGGGGAGCTGTTTTTT.

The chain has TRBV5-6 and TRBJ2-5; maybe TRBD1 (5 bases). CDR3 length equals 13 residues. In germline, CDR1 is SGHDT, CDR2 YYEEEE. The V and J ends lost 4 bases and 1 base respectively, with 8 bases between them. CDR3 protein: CASSPDTQETQYF. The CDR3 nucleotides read TGTGCCAGCAGCCCGGACACCCAAGAGACCCAGTACTTC. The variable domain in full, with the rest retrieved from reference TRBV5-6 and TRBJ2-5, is DAGVTQSPTHLIKTRGQQVTLRCSPKSGHDTVSWYQQALGQGPQFIFQYYEEEERQRGNFPDRFSGHQFPNYSSELNVNALLLGDSALYLCASSPDTQETQYFGPGTRLLVL.

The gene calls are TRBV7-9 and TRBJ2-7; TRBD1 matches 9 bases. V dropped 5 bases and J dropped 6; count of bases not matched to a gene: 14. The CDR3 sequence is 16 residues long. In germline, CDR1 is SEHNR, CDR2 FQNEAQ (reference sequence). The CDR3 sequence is CASSALVGTGFSEQYF. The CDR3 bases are TGTGCCAGCAGCGCTTTAGTTGGGACAGGGTTTAGCGAGCAGTACTTC.

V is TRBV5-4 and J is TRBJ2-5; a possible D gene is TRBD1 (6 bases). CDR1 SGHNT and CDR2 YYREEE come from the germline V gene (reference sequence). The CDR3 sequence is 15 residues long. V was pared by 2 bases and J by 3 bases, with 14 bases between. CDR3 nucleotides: TGTGCCAGCAGCTTTTTGGGACAAACTGAAGAGACCCAGTACTTC. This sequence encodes CASSFLGQTEETQYF.

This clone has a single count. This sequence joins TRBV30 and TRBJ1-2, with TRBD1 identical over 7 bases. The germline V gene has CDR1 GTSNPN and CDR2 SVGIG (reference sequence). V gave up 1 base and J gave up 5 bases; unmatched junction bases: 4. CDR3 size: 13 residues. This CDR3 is CAWSGTGIYGYTF. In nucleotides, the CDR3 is TGTGCCTGGAGTGGGACAGGAATATATGGCTACACCTTC.

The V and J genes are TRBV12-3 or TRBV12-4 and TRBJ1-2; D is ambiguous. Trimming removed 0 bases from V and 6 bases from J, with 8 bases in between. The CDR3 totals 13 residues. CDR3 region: CASSLALRDGYTF. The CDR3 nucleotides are TGTGCCAGCAGTTTAGCGCTTCGGGATGGCTACACCTTC.

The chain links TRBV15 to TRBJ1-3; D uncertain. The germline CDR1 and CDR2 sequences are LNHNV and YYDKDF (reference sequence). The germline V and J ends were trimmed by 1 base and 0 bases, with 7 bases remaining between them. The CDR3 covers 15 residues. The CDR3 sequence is CATSRGGRSGNTIYF. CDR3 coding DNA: TGTGCCACCAGCAGAGGAGGGCGCTCTGGAAACACCATATATTTT. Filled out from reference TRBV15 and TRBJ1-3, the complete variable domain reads DAMVIQNPRYQVTQFGKPVTLSCSQTLNHNVMYWYQQKSSQAPKLLFHYYDKDFNNEADTPDNFQSRRPNTSFCFLDIRSPGLGDTAMYLCATSRGGRSGNTIYFGEGSWLTVV.